This note documents a single T cell receptor beta chain sequence. Its specificity is unknown. PCR employed 60 Vbeta and 13 Jbeta primers. Method: immunoSEQ multiplex PCR; TCRdb's copy keeps in-frame clones and lacks some. The sample table includes 53,000 or so clones. CDR1 and CDR2 from the germline V gene are SGHNT and YYREEE (reference sequence). CDR3 size: 13 residues. V dropped 4 bases and J dropped 10 bases, with 12 bases sitting between them. The data were taken from a study of cytomegalovirus exposure and HLA in healthy donors. Study-wide findings and caveats: TRBV6-2, TRBV6-3 and some other V segments were excluded as indistinguishable.

Healthy bone marrow donors made up the donors. The source is a man aged 18-30 years in good health and CMV-seropositive. This chain joins TRBV5-4 and TRBJ1-6, with D possibly matching TRBD1 (6 bases). The sample taken for sequencing was PBMCs. The CDR3 sequence: CASSPDRHSPLHF. The CDR3 DNA is TGTGCCAGCAGCCCCGACAGGCACTCACCCCTCCACTTT.